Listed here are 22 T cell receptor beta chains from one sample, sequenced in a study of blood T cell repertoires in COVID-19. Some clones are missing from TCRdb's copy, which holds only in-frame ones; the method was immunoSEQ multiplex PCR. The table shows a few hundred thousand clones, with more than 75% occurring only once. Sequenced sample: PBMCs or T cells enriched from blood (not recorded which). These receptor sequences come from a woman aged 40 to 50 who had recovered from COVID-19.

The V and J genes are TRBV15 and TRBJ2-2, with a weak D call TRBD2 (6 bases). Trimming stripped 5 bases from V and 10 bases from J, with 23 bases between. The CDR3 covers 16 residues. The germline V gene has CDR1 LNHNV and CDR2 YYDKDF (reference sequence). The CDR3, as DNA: TGTGCCACCAGCGGGCGGGATGGGCAGCCGGTCATGGAGCTGTTTTTT. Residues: CATSGRDGQPVMELFF.

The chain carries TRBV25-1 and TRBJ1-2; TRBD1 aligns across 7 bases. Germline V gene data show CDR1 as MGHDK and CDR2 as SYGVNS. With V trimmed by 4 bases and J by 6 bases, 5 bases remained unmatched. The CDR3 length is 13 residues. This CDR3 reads CASSVRQGNGYTF. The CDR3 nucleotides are TGTGCCAGCAGTGTCCGACAGGGAAATGGCTACACCTTC.

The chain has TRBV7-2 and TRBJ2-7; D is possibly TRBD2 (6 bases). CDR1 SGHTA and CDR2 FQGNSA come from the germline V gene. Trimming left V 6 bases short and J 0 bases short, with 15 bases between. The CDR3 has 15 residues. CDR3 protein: CASSSPGTLSYEQYF. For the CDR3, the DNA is TGTGCCAGCAGTTCTCCCGGGACTCTCTCCTACGAGCAGTACTTC.

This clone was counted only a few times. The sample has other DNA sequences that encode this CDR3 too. CDR3 DNA: TGTGCCAGCAGCGTAGGACTAGCGGGAGGCACAGATACGCAGTATTTT. It translates to CASSVGLAGGTDTQYF. The V call is TRBV9, the J call TRBJ2-3; 12 bases align to TRBD2. The CDR3 has 16 amino acids. V trimming: 0 bases; J trimming: 1 base; junction bases outside the gene matches: 0. The germline V gene has CDR1 SGDLS and CDR2 YYNGEE.

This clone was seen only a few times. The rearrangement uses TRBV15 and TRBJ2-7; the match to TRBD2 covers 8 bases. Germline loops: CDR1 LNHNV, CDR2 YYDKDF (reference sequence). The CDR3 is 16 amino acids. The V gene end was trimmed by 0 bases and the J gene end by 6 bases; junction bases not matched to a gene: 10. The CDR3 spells CATSRDLREGRSEQYF. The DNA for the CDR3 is TGTGCCACCAGCAGAGATCTCCGGGAGGGCCGCAGCGAGCAGTACTTC.

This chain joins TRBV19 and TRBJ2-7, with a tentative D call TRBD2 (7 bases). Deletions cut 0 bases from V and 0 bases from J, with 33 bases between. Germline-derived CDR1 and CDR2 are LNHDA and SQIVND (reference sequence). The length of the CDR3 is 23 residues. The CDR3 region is CASSIDGTRRGAAGPTHSYEQYF. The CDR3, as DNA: TGTGCCAGTAGTATAGATGGGACCCGCCGGGGGGCCGCGGGCCCCACCCACTCCTACGAGCAGTACTTC.

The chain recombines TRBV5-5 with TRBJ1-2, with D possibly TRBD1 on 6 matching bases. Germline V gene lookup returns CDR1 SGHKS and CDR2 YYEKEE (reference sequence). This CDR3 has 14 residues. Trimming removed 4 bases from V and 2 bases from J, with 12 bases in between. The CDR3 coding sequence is TGTGCCAGCAGCCTGGGGGCCCCGAACTATGGCTACACCTTC. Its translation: CASSLGAPNYGYTF.

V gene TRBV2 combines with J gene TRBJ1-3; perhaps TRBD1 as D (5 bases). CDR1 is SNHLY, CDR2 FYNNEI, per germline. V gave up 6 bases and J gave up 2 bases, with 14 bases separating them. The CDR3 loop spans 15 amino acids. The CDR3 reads CASRKGLNTGNTIYF. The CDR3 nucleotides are TGTGCCAGCAGAAAGGGACTGAATACTGGAAACACCATATATTTT.

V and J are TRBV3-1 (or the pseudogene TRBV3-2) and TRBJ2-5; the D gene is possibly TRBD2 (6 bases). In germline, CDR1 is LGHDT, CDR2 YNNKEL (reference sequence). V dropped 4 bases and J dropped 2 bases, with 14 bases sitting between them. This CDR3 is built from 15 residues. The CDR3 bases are TGTGCCAGCAGCCTACGGGACTTCAATCAAGAGACCCAGTACTTC. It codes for CASSLRDFNQETQYF.

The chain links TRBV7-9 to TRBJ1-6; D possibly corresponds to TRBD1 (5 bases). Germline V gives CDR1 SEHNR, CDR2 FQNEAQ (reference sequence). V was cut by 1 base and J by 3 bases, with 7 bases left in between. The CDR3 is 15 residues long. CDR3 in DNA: TGTGCCAGCAGCTTAGGACAGCACTATAATTCACCCCTCCACTTT. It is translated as CASSLGQHYNSPLHF. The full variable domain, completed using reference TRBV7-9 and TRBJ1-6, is DTGVSQNPRHKITKRGQNVTFRCDPISEHNRLYWYRQTLGQGPEFLTYFQNEAQLEKSRLLSDRFSAERPKGSFSTLEIQRTEQGDSAMYLCASSLGQHYNSPLHFGNGTRLTVT.

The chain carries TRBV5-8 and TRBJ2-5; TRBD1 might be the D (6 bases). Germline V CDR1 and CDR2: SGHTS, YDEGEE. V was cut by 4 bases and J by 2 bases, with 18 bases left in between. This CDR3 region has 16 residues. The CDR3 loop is CASSPTFRGWQETQYF. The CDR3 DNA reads TGTGCCAGCAGCCCGACTTTCAGGGGTTGGCAAGAGACCCAGTACTTC.

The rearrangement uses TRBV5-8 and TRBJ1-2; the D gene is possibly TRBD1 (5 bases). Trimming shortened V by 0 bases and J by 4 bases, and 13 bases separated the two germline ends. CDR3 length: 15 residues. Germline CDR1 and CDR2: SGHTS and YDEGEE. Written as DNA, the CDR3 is TGTGCCAGCAGCTTGGGTTCCAGGGATGGCTATGGCTACACCTTC. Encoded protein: CASSLGSRDGYGYTF.

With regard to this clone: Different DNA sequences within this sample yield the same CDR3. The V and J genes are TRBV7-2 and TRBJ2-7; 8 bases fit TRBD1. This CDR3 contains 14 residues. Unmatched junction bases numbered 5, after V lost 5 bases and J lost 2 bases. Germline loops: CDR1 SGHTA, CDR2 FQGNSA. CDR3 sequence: CASSPGQGPYEQYF. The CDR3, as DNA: TGTGCCAGCAGCCCCGGACAGGGTCCCTACGAGCAGTACTTC.

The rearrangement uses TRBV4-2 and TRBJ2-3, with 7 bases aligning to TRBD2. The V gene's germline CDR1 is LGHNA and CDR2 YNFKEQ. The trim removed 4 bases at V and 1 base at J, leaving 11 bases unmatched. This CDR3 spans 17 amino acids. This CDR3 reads CASSPWWAGARTDTQYF. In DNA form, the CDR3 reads TGTGCCAGCAGCCCATGGTGGGCGGGAGCGCGCACAGATACGCAGTATTTT.

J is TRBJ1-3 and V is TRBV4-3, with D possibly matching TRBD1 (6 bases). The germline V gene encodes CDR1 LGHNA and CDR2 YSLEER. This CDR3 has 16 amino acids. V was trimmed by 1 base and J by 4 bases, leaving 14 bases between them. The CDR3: CASSQAPTGRGNTIYF. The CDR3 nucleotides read TGCGCCAGCAGCCAAGCCCCAACAGGGCGAGGAAACACCATATATTTT.

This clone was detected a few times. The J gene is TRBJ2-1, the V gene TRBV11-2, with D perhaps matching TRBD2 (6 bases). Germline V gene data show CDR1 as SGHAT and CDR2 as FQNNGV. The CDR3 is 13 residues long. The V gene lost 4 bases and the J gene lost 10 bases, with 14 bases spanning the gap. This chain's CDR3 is CASSSSGEKEQFF. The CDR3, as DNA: TGTGCCAGCAGCTCATCGGGAGAGAAAGAGCAGTTCTTC. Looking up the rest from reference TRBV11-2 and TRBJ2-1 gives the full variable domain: EAGVAQSPRYKIIEKRQSVAFWCNPISGHATLYWYQQILGQGPKLLIQFQNNGVVDDSQLPKDRFSAERLKGVDSTLKIQPAKLEDSAVYLCASSSSGEKEQFFGPGTRLTVL.

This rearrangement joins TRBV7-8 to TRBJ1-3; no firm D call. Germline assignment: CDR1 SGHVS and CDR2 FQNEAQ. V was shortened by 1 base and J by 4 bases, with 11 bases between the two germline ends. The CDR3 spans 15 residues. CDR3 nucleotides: TGTGCCAGCAGCTTAGTTGAGGGATCAGGAAACACCATATATTTT. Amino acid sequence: CASSLVEGSGNTIYF. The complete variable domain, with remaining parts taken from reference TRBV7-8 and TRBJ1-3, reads GAGVSQSPRYKVAKRGQDVALRCDPISGHVSLFWYQQALGQGPEFLTYFQNEAQLDKSGLPSDRFFAERPEGSVSTLKIQRTQQEDSAVYLCASSLVEGSGNTIYFGEGSWLTVV.

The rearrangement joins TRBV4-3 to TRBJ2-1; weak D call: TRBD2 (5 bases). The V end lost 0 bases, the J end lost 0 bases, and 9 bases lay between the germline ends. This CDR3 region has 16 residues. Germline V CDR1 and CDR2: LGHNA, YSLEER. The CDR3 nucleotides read TGCGCCAGCAGCCAAGAGCGGGCCCTCTCCTACAATGAGCAGTTCTTC. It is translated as CASSQERALSYNEQFF.

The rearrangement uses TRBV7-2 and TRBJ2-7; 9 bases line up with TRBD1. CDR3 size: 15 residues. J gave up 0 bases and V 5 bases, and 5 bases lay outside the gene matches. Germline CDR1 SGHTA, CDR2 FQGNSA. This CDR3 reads CASSKQGASSYEQYF. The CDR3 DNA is TGTGCCAGCAGCAAACAGGGGGCATCCTCCTACGAGCAGTACTTC.

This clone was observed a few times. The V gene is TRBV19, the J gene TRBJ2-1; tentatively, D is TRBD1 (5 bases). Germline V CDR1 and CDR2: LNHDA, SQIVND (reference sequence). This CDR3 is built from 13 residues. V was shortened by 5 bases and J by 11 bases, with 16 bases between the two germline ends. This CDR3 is CASSFPDSPKQFF. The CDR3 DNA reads TGTGCCAGTAGTTTCCCAGACAGCCCAAAGCAGTTCTTC. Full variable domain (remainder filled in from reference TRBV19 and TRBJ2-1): DGGITQSPKYLFRKEGQNVTLSCEQNLNHDAMYWYRQDPGQGLRLIYYSQIVNDFQKGDIAEGYSVSREKKESFPLTVTSAQKNPTAFYLCASSFPDSPKQFFGPGTRLTVL.

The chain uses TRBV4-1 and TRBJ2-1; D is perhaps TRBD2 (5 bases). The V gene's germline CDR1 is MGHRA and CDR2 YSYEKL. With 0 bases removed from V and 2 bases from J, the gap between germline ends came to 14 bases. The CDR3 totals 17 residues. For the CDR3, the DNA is TGCGCCAGCAGCCAAGATCCGGGGATCGGAGCCTACAATGAGCAGTTCTTC. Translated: CASSQDPGIGAYNEQFF.

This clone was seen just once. As DNA, the CDR3 is TGTGCCAGCAGCCCGCATACAGGGAAGAGGCAGTACTTC. It translates to CASSPHTGKRQYF. The chain carries TRBV12-3 or TRBV12-4 and TRBJ2-7; maybe TRBD1 (6 bases). The CDR3 is 13 amino acids. Trimming took off 6 bases at V and 9 bases at J, with 18 bases between the two ends.